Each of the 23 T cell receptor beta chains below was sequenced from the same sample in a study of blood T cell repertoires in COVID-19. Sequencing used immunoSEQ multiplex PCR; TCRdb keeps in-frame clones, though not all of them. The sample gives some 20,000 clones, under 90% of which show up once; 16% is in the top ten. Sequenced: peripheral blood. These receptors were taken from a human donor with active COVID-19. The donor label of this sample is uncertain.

The CDR3 DNA follows: TGTGCCACCCAGGAGGGGAACTCCTATAATTCACCCCTCCACTTT. Its protein product is CATQEGNSYNSPLHF. The gene calls are TRBV24-1 and TRBJ1-6, with D possibly TRBD1 on 5 matching bases. There are 15 residues in the CDR3. V shed 9 bases and J shed 0 bases, with 11 bases lying between them. Per germline, CDR1 KGHDR and CDR2 SFDVKD.

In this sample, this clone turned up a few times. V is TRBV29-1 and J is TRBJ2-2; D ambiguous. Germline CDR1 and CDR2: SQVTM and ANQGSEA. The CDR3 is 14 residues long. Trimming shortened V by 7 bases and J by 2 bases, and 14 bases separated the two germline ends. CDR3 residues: CSATGGVNTGELFF. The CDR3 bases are TGCAGCGCCACCGGCGGTGTTAACACCGGGGAGCTGTTTTTT.

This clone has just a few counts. In DNA, the CDR3 is TGTGCCAGCAGCCTGACTAGACACAATGAGCAGTTCTTC. Translated: CASSLTRHNEQFF. J is TRBJ2-1 and V is TRBV5-4; TRBD2 is a possible D gene (6 bases). The CDR3 contains 13 residues. Germline-derived CDR1 and CDR2 are SGHNT and YYREEE (reference sequence). With 4 bases removed from V and 5 bases from J, the gap between germline ends came to 10 bases. The entire variable domain, with the rest obtained from reference TRBV5-4 and TRBJ2-1, is as follows: ETGVTQSPTHLIKTRGQQVTLRCSSQSGHNTVSWYQQALGQGPQFIFQYYREEENGRGNFPPRFSGLQFPNYSSELNVNALELDDSALYLCASSLTRHNEQFFGPGTRLTVL.

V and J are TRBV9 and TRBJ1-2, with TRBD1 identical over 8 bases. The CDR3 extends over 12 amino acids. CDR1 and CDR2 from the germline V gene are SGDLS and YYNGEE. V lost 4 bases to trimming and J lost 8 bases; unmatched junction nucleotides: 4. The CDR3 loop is CASSLTGDGYTF. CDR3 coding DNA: TGTGCCAGCAGCCTGACAGGGGACGGCTACACCTTC.

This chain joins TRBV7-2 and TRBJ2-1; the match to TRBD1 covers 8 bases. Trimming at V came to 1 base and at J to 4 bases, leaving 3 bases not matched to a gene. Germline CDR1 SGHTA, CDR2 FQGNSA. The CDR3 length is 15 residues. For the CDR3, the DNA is TGTGCCAGCAGCTTAGGCGGGACAGGATACAATGAGCAGTTCTTC. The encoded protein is CASSLGGTGYNEQFF.

The DNA for the CDR3 is TGTGCCAGCAGCTTGGAGGCAGGGCGTGCTGAAGCTTTCTTT. Protein product: CASSLEAGRAEAFF. The chain uses TRBV5-4 and TRBJ1-1, with a possible D match to TRBD1 (5 bases). Germline V lookup: CDR1 SGHNT, CDR2 YYREEE (reference sequence). The CDR3 loop spans 14 amino acids. V lost 0 bases to trimming and J lost 6 bases, with 12 bases between them.

CDR3 bases: TGTGCCAGCAGTTACTCGAACGCGGGACCTGGGAGGGACTTCGCCGAGCAGTACTTC. Its protein product is CASSYSNAGPGRDFAEQYF. The gene calls are TRBV6-2 or TRBV6-3 and TRBJ2-7; 7 bases line up with TRBD2. The CDR3 loop spans 19 amino acids. The germline V gene encodes CDR1 MNHEY and CDR2 SVGEGT. The V segment lost 0 bases and the J segment 6 bases; nucleotides outside the gene matches: 20.

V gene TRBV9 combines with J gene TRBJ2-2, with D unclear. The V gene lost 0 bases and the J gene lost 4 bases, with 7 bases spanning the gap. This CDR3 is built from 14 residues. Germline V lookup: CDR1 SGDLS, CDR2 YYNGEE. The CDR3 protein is CASSVELTTGELFF. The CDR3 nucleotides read TGTGCCAGCAGCGTAGAACTTACCACCGGGGAGCTGTTTTTT.

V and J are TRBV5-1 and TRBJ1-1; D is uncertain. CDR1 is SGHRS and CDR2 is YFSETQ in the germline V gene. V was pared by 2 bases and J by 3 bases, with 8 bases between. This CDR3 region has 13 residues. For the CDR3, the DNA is TGCGCCAGCAGCTTAACTTCGGACACTGAAGCTTTCTTT. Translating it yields CASSLTSDTEAFF. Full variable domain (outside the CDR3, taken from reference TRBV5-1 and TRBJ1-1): KAGVTQTPRYLIKTRGQQVTLSCSPISGHRSVSWYQQTPGQGLQFLFEYFSETQRNKGNFPGRFSGRQFSNSRSEMNVSTLELGDSALYLCASSLTSDTEAFFGQGTRLTVV.

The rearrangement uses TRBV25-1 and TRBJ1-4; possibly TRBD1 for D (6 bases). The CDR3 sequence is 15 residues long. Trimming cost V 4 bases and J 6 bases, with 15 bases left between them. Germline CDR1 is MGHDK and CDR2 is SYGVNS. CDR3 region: CASSGEKGGDEKLFF. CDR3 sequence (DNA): TGTGCCAGCAGTGGGGAGAAGGGGGGGGATGAAAAACTGTTTTTT.

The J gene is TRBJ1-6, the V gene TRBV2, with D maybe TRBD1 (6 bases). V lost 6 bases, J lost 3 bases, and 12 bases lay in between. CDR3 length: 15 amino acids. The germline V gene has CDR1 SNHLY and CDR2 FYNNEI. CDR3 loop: CASRPGVFYNSPLHF. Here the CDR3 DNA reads TGTGCCAGCAGACCAGGGGTATTCTATAATTCACCCCTCCACTTT.

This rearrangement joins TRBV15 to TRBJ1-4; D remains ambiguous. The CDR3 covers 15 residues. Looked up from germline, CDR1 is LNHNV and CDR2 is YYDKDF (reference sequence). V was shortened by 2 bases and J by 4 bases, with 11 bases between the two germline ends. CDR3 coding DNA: TGTGCCACCAGCAGAACCCAGGACTATAATGAAAAACTGTTTTTT. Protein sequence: CATSRTQDYNEKLFF.

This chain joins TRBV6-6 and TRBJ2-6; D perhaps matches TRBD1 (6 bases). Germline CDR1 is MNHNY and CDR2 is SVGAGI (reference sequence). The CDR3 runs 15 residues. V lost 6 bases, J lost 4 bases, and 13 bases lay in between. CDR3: CASRLTGSGANVLTF. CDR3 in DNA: TGTGCCAGCAGACTAACAGGGTCCGGGGCCAACGTCCTGACTTTC.

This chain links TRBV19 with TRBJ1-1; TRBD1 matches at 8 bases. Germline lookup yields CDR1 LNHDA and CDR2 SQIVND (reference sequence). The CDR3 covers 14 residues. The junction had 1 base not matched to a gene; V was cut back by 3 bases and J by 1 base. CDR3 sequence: CASSMGQENTEAFF. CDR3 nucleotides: TGTGCCAGTAGTATGGGACAGGAGAACACTGAAGCTTTCTTT.

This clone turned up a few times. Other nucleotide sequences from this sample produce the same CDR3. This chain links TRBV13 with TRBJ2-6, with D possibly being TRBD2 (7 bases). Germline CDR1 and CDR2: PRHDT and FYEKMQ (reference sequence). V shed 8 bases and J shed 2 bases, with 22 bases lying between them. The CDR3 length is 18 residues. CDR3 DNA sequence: TGTGCCAGCGCAGGCGGGGGCGGGCTGGATACTGGGGCCAACGTCCTGACTTTC. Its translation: CASAGGGGLDTGANVLTF.

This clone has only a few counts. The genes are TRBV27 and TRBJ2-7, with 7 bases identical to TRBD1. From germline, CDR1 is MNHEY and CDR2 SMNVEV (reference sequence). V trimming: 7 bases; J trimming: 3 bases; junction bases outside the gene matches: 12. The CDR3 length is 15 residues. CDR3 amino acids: CASMHYRGRGYEQYF. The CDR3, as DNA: TGTGCCAGCATGCATTACAGGGGTCGTGGCTACGAGCAGTACTTC.

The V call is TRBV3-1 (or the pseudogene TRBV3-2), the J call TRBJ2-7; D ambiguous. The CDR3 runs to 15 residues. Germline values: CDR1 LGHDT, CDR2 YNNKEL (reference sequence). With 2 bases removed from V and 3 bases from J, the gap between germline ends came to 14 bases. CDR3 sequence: CASSQPKDGFYEQYF. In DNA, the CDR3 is TGTGCCAGCAGCCAACCGAAAGACGGGTTCTACGAGCAGTACTTC.

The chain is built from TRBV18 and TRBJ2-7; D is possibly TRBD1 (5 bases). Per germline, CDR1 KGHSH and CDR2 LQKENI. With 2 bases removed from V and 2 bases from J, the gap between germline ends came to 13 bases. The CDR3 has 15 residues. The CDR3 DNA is TGTGCCAGCTCACCAGGGGCAGGGCTTCCCTACGAGCAGTACTTC. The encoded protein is CASSPGAGLPYEQYF.

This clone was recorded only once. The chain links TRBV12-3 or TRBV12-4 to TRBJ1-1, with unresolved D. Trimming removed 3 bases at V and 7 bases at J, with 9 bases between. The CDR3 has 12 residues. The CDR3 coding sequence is TGTGCCAGCAGTTTCGAGGTGGGTGAAGCTTTCTTT. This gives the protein CASSFEVGEAFF.

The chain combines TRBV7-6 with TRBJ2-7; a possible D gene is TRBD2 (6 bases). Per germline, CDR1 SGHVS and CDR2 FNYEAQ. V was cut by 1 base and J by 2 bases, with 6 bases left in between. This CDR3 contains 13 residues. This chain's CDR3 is CASSLGLAYEQYF. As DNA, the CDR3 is TGTGCCAGCAGCTTAGGACTAGCCTACGAGCAGTACTTC. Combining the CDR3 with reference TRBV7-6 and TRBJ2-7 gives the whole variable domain GAGVSQSPRYKVTKRGQDVALRCDPISGHVSLYWYRQALGQGPEFLTYFNYEAQQDKSGLPNDRFSAERPEGSISTLTIQRTEQRDSAMYRCASSLGLAYEQYFGPGTRLTVT.

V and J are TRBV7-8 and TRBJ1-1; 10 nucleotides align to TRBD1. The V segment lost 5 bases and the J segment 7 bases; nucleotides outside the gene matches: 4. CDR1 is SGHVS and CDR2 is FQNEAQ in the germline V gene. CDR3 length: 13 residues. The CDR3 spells CASSPDRGLEAFF. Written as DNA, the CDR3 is TGTGCCAGCAGCCCAGACAGGGGGCTTGAAGCTTTCTTT.

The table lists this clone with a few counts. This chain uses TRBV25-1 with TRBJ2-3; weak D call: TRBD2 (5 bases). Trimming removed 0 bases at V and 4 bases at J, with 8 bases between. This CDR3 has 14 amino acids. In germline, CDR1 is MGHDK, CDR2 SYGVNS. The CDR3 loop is CASSEYSAADTQYF. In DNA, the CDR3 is TGTGCCAGCAGTGAATATAGCGCGGCAGATACGCAGTATTTT.

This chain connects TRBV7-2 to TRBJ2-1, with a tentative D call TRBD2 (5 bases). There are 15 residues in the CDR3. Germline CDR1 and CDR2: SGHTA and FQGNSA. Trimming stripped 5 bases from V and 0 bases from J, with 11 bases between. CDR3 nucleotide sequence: TGTGCCAGCAGCACTGAGGGTAGCTCCTACAATGAGCAGTTCTTC. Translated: CASSTEGSSYNEQFF.